This T cell receptor (beta chain) was captured in a study of CD8 T cells in Susac syndrome. Per the germline V gene, CDR1 is SGHKS and CDR2 is YYEKEE (reference sequence). Trimming shortened V by 5 bases and J by 8 bases, and 25 bases separated the two germline ends. CDR3 size: 16 residues. Reverse transcription of about 0.45 to 1 ug RNA was carried out with random hexamers. Via MiXCR, TCRdb re-called the immunoSEQ multiplex PCR reads, giving one row per CDR3 protein. Here the sample spans 150,000 to 200,000 distinct CDR3 sequences, roughly 94% being singletons. The source of this sequence is a human donor with multiple sclerosis. V and J are TRBV5-5 and TRBJ1-2; D is perhaps TRBD1 (5 bases). Sample: CD4+ T cells from PBMCs. CDR3 sequence: CASSPTPGQGSGGYTF. The CDR3, as DNA: TGTGCCAGCAGTCCCACCCCGGGGCAGGGTTCGGGGGGCTACACCTTC.